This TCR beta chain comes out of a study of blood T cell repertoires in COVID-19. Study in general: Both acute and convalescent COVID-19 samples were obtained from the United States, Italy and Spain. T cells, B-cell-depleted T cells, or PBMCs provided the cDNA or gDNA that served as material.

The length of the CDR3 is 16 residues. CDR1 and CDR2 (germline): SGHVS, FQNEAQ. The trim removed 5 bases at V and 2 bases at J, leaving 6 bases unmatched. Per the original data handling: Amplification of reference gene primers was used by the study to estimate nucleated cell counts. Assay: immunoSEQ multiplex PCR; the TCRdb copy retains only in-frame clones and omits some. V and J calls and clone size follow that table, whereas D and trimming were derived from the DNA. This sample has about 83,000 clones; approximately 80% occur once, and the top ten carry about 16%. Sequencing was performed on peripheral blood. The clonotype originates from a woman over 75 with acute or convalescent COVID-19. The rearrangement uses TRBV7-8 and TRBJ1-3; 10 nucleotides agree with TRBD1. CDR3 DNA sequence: TGTGCCAGCAGCCGATGGGACAGGGGAACTGGAAACACCATATATTTT. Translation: CASSRWDRGTGNTIYF.